The 21 T cell receptor beta chains listed next were all sequenced from one sample in a study of beta chain features in type 1 diabetes (dated by TCRdb to between 2017 and 2018). General study outcomes and caveats: A moderate but significant shortening of TCRB CDR3 length was observed in type 1 diabetes patients in all four CD4+ subsets.

Their target antigens are unknown. The library came from the immunoSEQ multiplex PCR assay. The entire isolated RNA was reverse transcribed using the High Capacity cDNA Reverse Transcription Kit, and thus expressed TCRB transcripts were sequenced. The table comes from immuneACCESS by way of TCRdb, which keeps in-frame sequences with V and J called. Part of the clones is missing from these tables; in studies checked, under half for an unresolved V gene and the rest for unknown reasons. In this sample the table shows a few hundred thousand clones, less than 30% of which occur a single time. About 0.012% of the sample is held by the ten biggest clonotypes. Material for sequencing was naive CD4+ T cells from blood. The cell subset or site label, read with the paper, signifies: true naive CD4+ T cells. These receptors were obtained from a woman in her thirties with type 1 diabetes.

The J gene is TRBJ2-7, the V gene TRBV20-1, with unresolved D. The ends were cut back, 8 bases at V and 1 base at J, with 9 bases in the middle. Per germline, CDR1 DFQATT and CDR2 SNEGSKA (reference sequence). CDR3 size: 11 residues. CDR3 region: CSTEQSYEQYF. Here the CDR3 DNA reads TGCAGTACTGAACAGTCCTACGAGCAGTACTTC.

The chain uses TRBV29-1 and TRBJ1-4; 11 bases are a match to TRBD1. Germline CDR1 is SQVTM and CDR2 is ANQGSEA. There are 16 residues in the CDR3. J gave up 3 bases and V 2 bases, and 5 bases lay outside the gene matches. For the CDR3, the DNA is TGCAGCGTTGAAACCGGACAGGGGGCTTCTAATGAAAAACTGTTTTTT. Its protein is CSVETGQGASNEKLFF.

This clone was counted between two and nine times. The chain recombines TRBV19 with TRBJ2-5, with D unresolved. Germline V CDR1 and CDR2: LNHDA, SQIVND (reference sequence). The length of the CDR3 is 14 residues. V was pared by 7 bases and J by 5 bases, with 17 bases between. DNA for the CDR3: TGTGCCAGTAAGGCGGTCGCGTCTTCGGAGACCCAGTACTTC. Amino acid sequence: CASKAVASSETQYF.

The chain uses TRBV4-1 and TRBJ1-2; D is ambiguous. The germline V and J ends were trimmed by 0 bases and 8 bases, with 13 bases remaining between them. This CDR3 region has 14 residues. Germline assignment: CDR1 MGHRA and CDR2 YSYEKL. In DNA form, the CDR3 reads TGCGCCAGCAGCCAAGACGGACTCCTGGGCGGCTACACCTTC. Protein: CASSQDGLLGGYTF.

As concerns this clone: Within the sample, other DNA sequences also encode this same CDR3. This sequence joins TRBV18 and TRBJ1-5; perhaps TRBD1 as D (6 bases). The germline V and J ends were trimmed by 5 bases and 0 bases, with 11 bases remaining between them. Germline values: CDR1 KGHSH, CDR2 LQKENI. This CDR3 comprises 15 residues. CDR3 loop: CASSRTVNSNQPQHF. The CDR3 bases are TGTGCCAGCTCAAGGACAGTTAATAGCAATCAGCCCCAGCATTTT.

This clone was counted only a few times. The J gene is TRBJ2-6, the V gene TRBV28, with no clear D. The CDR3 covers 12 residues. CDR1 and CDR2 from the germline V gene are MDHEN and SYDVKM. The germline V and J ends were trimmed by 8 bases and 1 base, with 3 bases remaining between them. The CDR3: CASYSGANVLTF. In DNA, the CDR3 is TGTGCCAGCTATTCTGGGGCCAACGTCCTGACTTTC. Full variable domain (outside the CDR3, taken from reference TRBV28 and TRBJ2-6): DVKVTQSSRYLVKRTGEKVFLECVQDMDHENMFWYRQDPGLGLRLIYFSYDVKMKEKGDIPEGYSVSREKKERFSLILESASTNQTSMYLCASYSGANVLTFGAGSRLTVL.

This clone was observed a handful of times. The gene calls are TRBV30 and TRBJ1-5; D not resolved. Looked up from germline, CDR1 is GTSNPN and CDR2 is SVGIG (reference sequence). V was clipped by 3 bases and J by 6 bases, with 9 bases between them. This CDR3 is 12 amino acids long. CDR3 coding DNA: TGTGCCTGGAGGATAGCGGGTCAGCCCCAGCATTTT. This encodes CAWRIAGQPQHF.

This clone was detected only a few times. The gene calls are TRBV30 and TRBJ2-7, with D tentatively TRBD2 (6 bases). The germline CDR1 and CDR2 sequences are GTSNPN and SVGIG (reference sequence). The CDR3 is 13 residues long. The V and J ends lost 7 bases and 4 bases respectively, with 17 bases between them. CDR3 nucleotides: TGTGCCTCGGGCCCTTCGGGGGTGTACGAGCAGTACTTC. Translating it yields CASGPSGVYEQYF.

This clone was counted once. J is TRBJ2-3 and V is TRBV4-1; a weak D match, TRBD1 (7 bases). From germline, CDR1 is MGHRA and CDR2 YSYEKL. CDR3 length equals 19 residues. Trimming removed 1 base from V and 1 base from J, with 21 bases in between. The CDR3 DNA is TGCGCCAGCAGCCAAGGGGGGCCAGGGGGGACCTCGGGCACAGATACGCAGTATTTT. Amino acid sequence: CASSQGGPGGTSGTDTQYF.

This clone was detected a few times. The chain recombines TRBV28 with TRBJ2-7; 13 bases are a match to TRBD2. Germline CDR1 MDHEN, CDR2 SYDVKM. The CDR3 consists of 17 residues. With 1 base clipped from V and 3 bases from J, the junction kept 6 bases outside the gene matches. The CDR3 nucleotides are TGTGCCAGCAGTTTATTTGGACTAGCGGGAGATTACTACGAGCAGTACTTC. This encodes CASSLFGLAGDYYEQYF. The full variable domain, rest sourced from reference TRBV28 and TRBJ2-7, is DVKVTQSSRYLVKRTGEKVFLECVQDMDHENMFWYRQDPGLGLRLIYFSYDVKMKEKGDIPEGYSVSREKKERFSLILESASTNQTSMYLCASSLFGLAGDYYEQYFGPGTRLTVT.

The table lists this clone with a count of one. The chain links TRBV6-5 to TRBJ1-1; TRBD1 matches at 7 bases. V was pared by 6 bases and J by 1 base, with 8 bases of the junction left unmatched. This CDR3 has 15 amino acids. Germline assignment: CDR1 MNHEY and CDR2 SVGAGI. CDR3 protein: CASSFWTGWNTEAFF. The CDR3 DNA reads TGTGCCAGCAGCTTCTGGACAGGCTGGAACACTGAAGCTTTCTTT.

This chain uses TRBV7-8 with TRBJ2-1; D is uncertain. This CDR3 region has 15 residues. Trimming left V 1 base short and J 0 bases short, with 7 bases between. Germline V lookup: CDR1 SGHVS, CDR2 FQNEAQ. The CDR3 here is CASSLGATSYNEQFF. CDR3 DNA: TGTGCCAGCAGCTTAGGGGCCACCTCCTACAATGAGCAGTTCTTC.

CDR3: CASSQSGGPRMDEQFF. The DNA of the CDR3 is TGTGCCAGCAGCCAATCAGGTGGGCCAAGAATGGATGAGCAGTTCTTC. The V call is TRBV4-2, the J call TRBJ2-1; no clear D. CDR1 is LGHNA, CDR2 YNFKEQ, per germline. V was clipped by 2 bases and J by 8 bases, with 19 bases between them. There are 16 residues in the CDR3.

There are a few counts of this clone. This chain links TRBV7-2 with TRBJ1-2; D is unresolved. Trimming removed 5 bases from V and 0 bases from J, with 10 bases in between. The CDR3 spans 14 residues. The germline V gene has CDR1 SGHTA and CDR2 FQGNSA. The CDR3 sequence is CASSAGTANYGYTF. As DNA, the CDR3 is TGTGCCAGCAGCGCCGGAACAGCTAACTATGGCTACACCTTC. Complete variable domain (other parts from reference TRBV7-2 and TRBJ1-2): GAGVSQSPSNKVTEKGKDVELRCDPISGHTALYWYRQSLGQGLEFLIYFQGNSAPDKSGLPSDRFSAERTGGSVSTLTIQRTQQEDSAVYLCASSAGTANYGYTFGSGTRLTVV.

J is TRBJ1-2 and V is TRBV9; D is unresolved. Trimming took off 0 bases at V and 2 bases at J, with 5 bases between the two ends. The CDR3 spans 13 residues. Per germline, CDR1 SGDLS and CDR2 YYNGEE. The CDR3 is CASSVAENYGYTF. The CDR3 DNA sequence: TGTGCCAGCAGCGTAGCAGAAAACTATGGCTACACCTTC.

V and J are TRBV5-1 and TRBJ1-2; D call uncertain. Trimming took 0 bases from V and 4 from J, leaving 13 bases between them. This CDR3 spans 15 amino acids. The V gene's germline CDR1 is SGHRS and CDR2 YFSETQ. CDR3 bases: TGCGCCAGCAGCTTGGAAGGAGCCTCTAGCTATGGCTACACCTTC. Protein sequence: CASSLEGASSYGYTF.

About this clone: Because the CDR3's place on the DNA is in doubt, the DNA is left out and the CDR3 is given as listed by TCRdb. This chain links TRBV2 with TRBJ2-2; the table names TRBD2, a call not compared with the DNA. Germline V gene sequence: CDR1 SNHLY, CDR2 FYNNEI. Inclusive of both ends, the CDR3 amounts to 11 amino acids. CDR3 residues: CASRTPGSCFF.

CDR3 sequence (DNA): TGTGCCAGCAGCCAAGGGAGGAGCACTAGCGGCCCCGAGGTAGAGCAGTACTTC. It specifies CASSQGRSTSGPEVEQYF. The chain links TRBV4-2 to TRBJ2-7; 8 positions match TRBD2. The CDR3 extends over 18 amino acids. In germline, CDR1 is LGHNA, CDR2 YNFKEQ. V lost 1 base, J lost 7 bases, and 18 bases stayed unmatched.

The V and J genes are TRBV7-9 and TRBJ2-7, with 10 nucleotides matching TRBD1. Germline lookup yields CDR1 SEHNR and CDR2 FQNEAQ (reference sequence). This CDR3 spans 17 amino acids. With 5 bases clipped from V and 4 bases from J, the junction kept 14 bases outside the gene matches. The CDR3 DNA reads as TGTGCCAGCAGCCTAACCCTAAAGGGACAGGGGCGGTACGAGCAGTACTTC. Encoded protein: CASSLTLKGQGRYEQYF.

The chain is built from TRBV5-4 and TRBJ2-1; 9 nucleotides agree with TRBD1. The CDR3 sequence is 15 residues long. V was pared by 2 bases and J by 7 bases, with 7 bases of the junction left unmatched. CDR1 and CDR2 (germline): SGHNT, YYREEE (reference sequence). CDR3 amino acids: CASSLKQGAGNEQFF. The CDR3 coding sequence is TGTGCCAGCAGCTTAAAACAGGGGGCTGGGAATGAGCAGTTCTTC.

The gene calls are TRBV7-9 and TRBJ1-5, with TRBD1 matching 7 bases. The V segment lost 1 base and the J segment 2 bases; nucleotides outside the gene matches: 5. CDR3 length equals 16 residues. Germline CDR1 reads SEHNR; CDR2 reads FQNEAQ (reference sequence). As DNA, the CDR3 is TGTGCCAGCAGCTTAGAACAGGGGTGGGGCAATCAGCCCCAGCATTTT. Translation: CASSLEQGWGNQPQHF.